The 13 T cell receptor beta chains below come from one sample, sequenced in a study of cytomegalovirus exposure and HLA in healthy donors. Primers: 60 Vbeta forward and 13 Jbeta reverse. This table comes from immunoSEQ multiplex PCR, and its TCRdb copy is limited to in-frame clones, with some not included. The sample has just over 95,000 clones, roughly three quarters seen once. The sequencing input was PBMCs. Source of these receptors: a woman between 35 and 50 years old in good health and CMV-seronegative.

This rearrangement joins TRBV6-1 to TRBJ2-1; tentative D call: TRBD2 (5 bases). V gave up 2 bases and J gave up 6 bases, with 11 bases separating them. The CDR3 runs 14 residues. Germline V gives CDR1 MNHNS, CDR2 SASEGT. CDR3 DNA: TGTGCCAGCAGTGAACTCGGGGTCTTCAATGAGCAGTTCTTC. Translating it yields CASSELGVFNEQFF.

The chain couples TRBV10-3 to TRBJ1-6; TRBD1 is a possible D gene (6 bases). Germline V gives CDR1 ENHRY, CDR2 SYGVKD. This CDR3 region has 13 residues. V lost 8 bases to trimming and J lost 6 bases, with 11 bases between them. CDR3 sequence (DNA): TGTGCCATCCGACAGGCTGGTAATTCACCCCTCCACTTT. Translation gives CAIRQAGNSPLHF.

The chain has TRBV15 and TRBJ1-2; 10 nucleotides agree with TRBD1. CDR3 length: 15 residues. Looked up from germline, CDR1 is LNHNV and CDR2 is YYDKDF (reference sequence). Trimming took 0 bases from V and 5 from J; bases not matched to a gene: 3. The CDR3 here is CATSRDRTGGYGYTF. The CDR3 DNA follows: TGTGCCACCAGCAGAGATAGGACAGGGGGTTATGGCTACACCTTC.

Note on this clone: Here the CDR3 omits its conserved ending phenylalanine or tryptophan, so a read error is the likely source. The CDR3 bases are TGTGCCAGCAGCGTGGACGGAGGATATCAGCCCCAGCATGTT. Translated, it gives CASSVDGGYQPQHV. This sequence joins TRBV9 and TRBJ1-5; no definite D call. V gave up 2 bases and J gave up 5 bases, with 11 bases separating them. Germline V gene lookup returns CDR1 SGDLS and CDR2 YYNGEE. The CDR3 is 14 residues long.

V gene TRBV19 combines with J gene TRBJ1-1; no reliable D call. CDR3 size: 13 residues. Germline CDR1 and CDR2: LNHDA and SQIVND (reference sequence). Trimming cost V 3 bases and J 4 bases, with 9 bases left between them. The CDR3 DNA is TGTGCCAGTAGTATTAGAGAGCGCACTGAAGCTTTCTTT. As protein: CASSIRERTEAFF.

This clone was observed a few times. The gene calls are TRBV10-3 and TRBJ1-5; D is unresolved. Trimming took off 4 bases at V and 3 bases at J, with 16 bases between the two ends. The V gene's germline CDR1 is ENHRY and CDR2 SYGVKD. This CDR3 has 16 residues. The CDR3 reads CAISGGWGGNNQPQHF. CDR3 bases: TGTGCCATCAGTGGGGGTTGGGGAGGCAACAATCAGCCCCAGCATTTT.

The gene calls are TRBV4-3 and TRBJ2-3, with TRBD1 identical over 9 bases. CDR1 is LGHNA and CDR2 is YSLEER in the germline V gene. The CDR3 loop spans 13 amino acids. J gave up 13 bases and V 3 bases, and 8 bases lay outside the gene matches. CDR3 in amino acids: CASSQGMGQGKYF. In nucleotides, the CDR3 is TGCGCCAGCAGCCAGGGTATGGGACAGGGAAAGTATTTT.

The chain has TRBV5-1 and TRBJ2-1, with no clear D. The CDR3 has 13 amino acids. V gave up 7 bases and J gave up 6 bases, with 14 bases separating them. Germline CDR1 and CDR2: SGHRS and YFSETQ. CDR3 region: CASANLSPNEQFF. The DNA of the CDR3 is TGCGCCAGCGCTAACTTGAGTCCCAATGAGCAGTTCTTC.

CDR3 amino acids: CASSSNPGNTGELFF. The CDR3 nucleotides are TGCGCCAGCAGCTCCAACCCGGGGAACACCGGGGAGCTGTTTTTT. The rearrangement joins TRBV5-1 to TRBJ2-2; D remains ambiguous. Germline lookup yields CDR1 SGHRS and CDR2 YFSETQ. V was cut by 3 bases and J by 1 base, with 10 bases left in between. The CDR3 contains 15 residues.

The chain joins TRBV4-3 to TRBJ2-7, with 8 bases matching TRBD1. The CDR3 sequence is 15 residues long. The V gene end was trimmed by 1 base and the J gene end by 2 bases; junction bases not matched to a gene: 4. The germline V gene has CDR1 LGHNA and CDR2 YSLEER. CDR3 in amino acids: CASSQVQGAAYEQYF. The CDR3 bases are TGCGCCAGCAGCCAAGTCCAGGGGGCCGCCTACGAGCAGTACTTC.

The chain recombines TRBV7-2 with TRBJ2-5, with a tentative D call TRBD1 (5 bases). The CDR3 is made up of 13 amino acids. V lost 5 bases to trimming and J lost 5 bases, with 12 bases between them. Germline V CDR1 and CDR2: SGHTA, FQGNSA. The CDR3: CASSLGVRETQYF. DNA of the CDR3: TGTGCCAGCAGCCTAGGGGTGAGGGAGACCCAGTACTTC.

The chain carries TRBV10-3 and TRBJ2-1; TRBD1 might be the D (7 bases). The germline gives CDR1 ENHRY, CDR2 SYGVKD. CDR3 size: 17 residues. V was shortened by 6 bases and J by 5 bases, with 23 bases between the two germline ends. This chain's CDR3 is CAISQGGATFKHNEQFF. The CDR3 region has the DNA TGTGCCATCAGCCAGGGGGGTGCCACCTTCAAACACAATGAGCAGTTCTTC.

The gene calls are TRBV18 and TRBJ1-6; D is unclear. The germline V and J ends were trimmed by 2 bases and 5 bases, with 10 bases remaining between them. Looked up from germline, CDR1 is KGHSH and CDR2 is LQKENI. The CDR3 length is 15 residues. CDR3 sequence: CASSPGGNHNSPLHF. The CDR3 DNA sequence: TGTGCCAGCTCACCAGGCGGGAACCATAATTCACCCCTCCACTTT.